The T cell receptor (beta chain) described here comes from a study of CD8+ T cells in alopecia areata. General study results and limits: Higher clonality than in normal scalp was seen in lesional scalp, especially alopecia totalis/universalis. Scalp sample sequencing also detects resident alphabeta T cells of normal skin.

Trimming left V 3 bases short and J 5 bases short, with 10 bases between. The germline V gene has CDR1 ENHRY and CDR2 SYGVKD. CDR3 length equals 13 residues. Researchers picked out CD4+ and CD8+ T cells from PBMCs by sorting. As to this clone: Its antigen remains unknown.

cDNA prepared by RNA extraction and subsequent reverse transcription served as the template for sequencing. Using immunoSEQ multiplex PCR, the repertoire was profiled, and TCRdb retains in-frame clones only, with some absent. The table lists fewer than 110,000 clones, around 60% of them singletons, with 8% to 10% in the top ten. The clonotype comes from a human donor in good health. Sequencing used CD4+ T cells sorted from blood. The J gene is TRBJ2-5, the V gene TRBV10-3; D is possibly TRBD2 (6 bases). The CDR3 DNA reads as TGTGCCATCAGTGACCCGGGACTTGAGACCCAGTACTTC. It codes for CAISDPGLETQYF.